This note documents a single T cell receptor (beta chain) sequence. Its antigen is currently unknown. In the sorted-subset replicate PCRs, 150 to 200 ng DNA, 25,000 to 30,000 T cell genomes, was used. Method: immunoSEQ multiplex PCR; TCRdb's copy keeps in-frame clones and lacks some. The sample yields 2 million to 2.5 million clones, nearly 97% seen once. The data stem from a study of shared clonotypes between healthy human individuals. As for the study in general: The donors, two women and a few men, were aged 18 to 49. Regarding the study as a whole: Tissue TCR repertoires likely differ from these blood-only repertoires. Generally, naive subsets came out with larger estimated richness than memory subsets.

The germline V gene encodes CDR1 MNHNS and CDR2 SASEGT. Trimming took off 2 bases at V and 4 bases at J, with 8 bases between the two ends. The CDR3 spans 13 residues. The V gene is TRBV6-1, the J gene TRBJ1-2; TRBD1 might be the D (5 bases). Sequenced: naive CD4+ T cells sorted from blood. Subset described: CD45RA+ positively selected. The sequence was collected from a man aged 18 to 30 in good health. This chain's CDR3 is CASSERGFYGYTF. The CDR3 DNA follows: TGTGCCAGCAGTGAAAGGGGATTCTATGGCTACACCTTC.